This T cell receptor (beta chain) was profiled in a study of CD8 T cells in Susac syndrome. The CDR3 is made up of 16 amino acids. V lost 5 bases, J lost 2 bases, and 6 bases stayed unmatched. CDR1 is MDHEN and CDR2 is SYDVKM in the germline V gene. RNA was extracted with the RNeasy kit, and a quantity of roughly 0.45 to 1 ug was reverse transcribed using random hexamers. TCRdb re-called the immunoSEQ multiplex PCR reads through MiXCR, storing one row per CDR3 protein. The table has 250,000 to 300,000 distinct CDR3 sequences, roughly 81% seen once. This sequence was found in a human donor with multiple sclerosis. The sample taken for sequencing was CD8+ T cells from PBMCs. This chain joins TRBV28 and TRBJ1-4; 9 positions agree with TRBD1. The CDR3 DNA sequence: TGTGCCAGCAGTCTCGGGACAGGGACGACTAATGAAAAACTGTTTTTT. The encoded protein is CASSLGTGTTNEKLFF.